The 6 T cell receptor beta chains below come from one sample, sequenced in a study of siplizumab effects on memory and regulatory T cells. Method: immunoSEQ multiplex PCR; TCRdb's copy keeps in-frame clones and lacks some. Here the sample spans some 81,000 clones, approximately 95% being singletons. The sequencing sample was made of CD8+ T cells sorted from blood. The receptors shown here come from a human donor in good health.

The rearrangement uses TRBV7-9 and TRBJ2-1; 9 bases fit TRBD2. J gave up 8 bases and V 2 bases, and 10 bases lay outside the gene matches. This CDR3 has 16 residues. Germline V CDR1 and CDR2: SEHNR, FQNEAQ (reference sequence). The CDR3 DNA reads TGTGCCAGCAGCTTACCCGATAGCGGGAGAATCCATGAGCAGTTCTTC. It translates to CASSLPDSGRIHEQFF.

The gene calls are TRBV19 and TRBJ2-1, with TRBD2 matching 7 bases. Germline CDR1 is LNHDA and CDR2 is SQIVND (reference sequence). The CDR3 loop spans 12 amino acids. After removal of 6 bases from V and 10 bases from J, the junction contained 6 bases not matched to a gene. CDR3 nucleotides: TGTGCCAGTAGGGGGGGGAACTCAGAGCAGTTCTTC. Its translation is CASRGGNSEQFF.

The chain couples TRBV4-1 to TRBJ1-1, with 9 positions matching TRBD1. The CDR3 totals 14 residues. V gave up 4 bases and J gave up 1 base; unmatched junction bases: 1. CDR1 and CDR2 from the germline V gene are MGHRA and YSYEKL. The chain's CDR3 is CASSPTGGNTEAFF. CDR3 sequence (DNA): TGCGCCAGCAGCCCGACAGGGGGGAACACTGAAGCTTTCTTT.

V and J are TRBV29-1 and TRBJ2-7, with D unclear. The germline V gene has CDR1 SQVTM and CDR2 ANQGSEA. The ends were cut back, 0 bases at V and 2 bases at J, with 8 bases in the middle. CDR3 length: 13 residues. This CDR3 reads CSVEDRMTYEQYF. The CDR3 region has the DNA TGCAGCGTTGAAGACAGGATGACCTACGAGCAGTACTTC.

V is TRBV11-2 and J is TRBJ2-7; D unresolved. Germline V CDR1 and CDR2: SGHAT, FQNNGV. This CDR3 is 13 amino acids long. The V gene lost 0 bases and the J gene lost 4 bases, with 7 bases spanning the gap. The CDR3 nucleotides read TGTGCCAGCAGCTTAGATTTGGGGTACGAGCAGTACTTC. Protein sequence: CASSLDLGYEQYF.

The chain uses TRBV15 and TRBJ1-5, with D tentatively TRBD1 (5 bases). V lost 8 bases to trimming and J lost 6 bases, with 14 bases between them. In germline, CDR1 is LNHNV, CDR2 YYDKDF (reference sequence). CDR3 length equals 13 residues. This chain's CDR3 is CATSSGGSQPQHF. CDR3 nucleotides: TGTGCCACCTCTTCGGGGGGATCTCAGCCCCAGCATTTT.